A selection of T cell receptor beta chains follows, all from one sample in a study of T-cell reconstitution after alpha-beta-depleted transplantation in children. TCRdb analysed the PCR reads with MiXCR anew, one entry per CDR3 protein. Found here are 600,000 to 800,000 distinct CDR3 sequences, under 15% of them singletons; the top ten hold around 0.8%. Here the sequenced sample was PBMCs, taken before TCRalphabeta/CD19-depleted stem cell transplant. The source of these receptors is a girl aged 2-10 years with congenital amegakaryocytic thrombocytopenia, due to receive a stem cell transplant. The CDR3 runs from the conserved cysteine through the conserved F or W. Fields, in order: D gene, J gene, CDR3 length, V gene, clone size, CDR3 DNA, CDR3 protein. A D gene is named only where the DNA matches it firmly. Size tells how often a clone was seen (once, few, many) or the class of an expanded clone, and some rows leave it out.

. | TRBJ2-1 | 16 | TRBV7-9 | few | TGTGCCAGCAGCGACCCCGGGACTCCCCCCTACAATGAGCAGTTCTTC | CASSDPGTPPYNEQFF
. | TRBJ1-2 | 12 | TRBV12-3/TRBV12-4 | many | TGTGCCAGCAGTCCCCGGGTCTATGGCTACACCTTC | CASSPRVYGYTF
TRBD1 | TRBJ2-7 | 15 | TRBV10-2 | many | TGCGCCAGCAGCCCCCAAACGGGACAGGGTTACGAGCAGTACTTC | CASSPQTGQGYEQYF
. | TRBJ1-3 | 12 | TRBV7-8 | many | TGTGCCAGCAGCTCAAAACGGGACACCATATATTTT | CASSSKRDTIYF
. | TRBJ2-2 | 15 | TRBV12-3/TRBV12-4 | many | TGTGCCAGCAGCCCTGGACGTCCGAACACCGGGGAGCTGTTTTTT | CASSPGRPNTGELFF
. | TRBJ1-5 | 13 | TRBV28 | many | TGTGCCAGCAACCCCCCGGGGGTTCAGCCCCAGCATTTT | CASNPPGVQPQHF
. | TRBJ2-3 | 14 | TRBV5-1 | many | TGCGCCAGCAGCCCAGAGCGGCCCAGAGATACGCAGTATTTT | CASSPERPRDTQYF
. | TRBJ2-5 | 13 | TRBV20-1 | . | TGCAGTGCCCTAGCCGACTGGGCGGGGACCCAGTACTTC | CSALADWAGTQYF
. | TRBJ1-5 | 16 | TRBV5-1 | many | TGCGCCAGCAGCTTGTGGTTTGGCCAATTCCATCAGCCCCAGCATTTT | CASSLWFGQFHQPQHF
TRBD2 | TRBJ2-1 | 16 | TRBV7-2 | many | TGTGCCAGCAGCACAGGCGCCTCGGGAGGGGTAAATGAGCAGTTCTTC | CASSTGASGGVNEQFF
TRBD1 | TRBJ1-6 | 15 | TRBV10-3 | many | TGTGCCATTCGATCGACAGGGGATGATAATTCACCCCTCCACTTT | CAIRSTGDDNSPLHF
TRBD2 | TRBJ2-3 | 18 | TRBV11-1 | few | TGTGCCAGCAGCATCCTACCGGGACTAGCGGGAGGGGCAGATACGCAGTATTTT | CASSILPGLAGGADTQYF
TRBD2 | TRBJ2-1 | 15 | TRBV11-3 | . | TGTGCCAGCAGCTCGGGTGGGAGGGCCTACAATGAGCAGTTCTTC | CASSSGGRAYNEQFF
. | TRBJ2-3 | 16 | TRBV15 | . | TGTGCCACCAGCAGAGATCGAACAGGAGGCACAGATACGCAGTATTTT | CATSRDRTGGTDTQYF
. | TRBJ2-1 | 15 | TRBV4-1 | . | TGCGCCAGCAGCCAACTGGACCTTCCCAGGGATGAGCAGTTCTTC | CASSQLDLPRDEQFF
. | TRBJ2-1 | 12 | TRBV7-9 | many | TGTGCCAGCAGCTATGGGGGGAATGAGCAGTTCTTC | CASSYGGNEQFF
TRBD2 | TRBJ2-5 | 17 | TRBV5-5 | few | TGTGCCAGCAGCCAAAGGGCTAGCGGGAGTTGGGTGGAGACCCAGTACTTC | CASSQRASGSWVETQYF
. | TRBJ2-7 | 14 | TRBV14 | . | TGTGCCAGCAGCCAAGTTCTAGCATCCTACGAGCAGTACTTC | CASSQVLASYEQYF
TRBD1 | TRBJ1-2 | 13 | TRBV20-1 | . | TGCAGTGCTAGGGGGACAGGCAACTATGGCTACACCTTC | CSARGTGNYGYTF
TRBD1 | TRBJ2-7 | 13 | TRBV6-1 | . | TGTGCCAGCACCGGGACAGGGTTCTACGAGCAGTACTTC | CASTGTGFYEQYF
. | TRBJ2-7 | 13 | TRBV12-3/TRBV12-4 | many | TGTGCCAGCAGTTTTGGCACCAACTACGAGCAGTACTTC | CASSFGTNYEQYF
TRBD2 | TRBJ2-3 | 17 | TRBV7-9 | . | TGTGCCAGCAGCCCCCGGACTAGCGGGAACGTCGCAGATACGCAGTATTTT | CASSPRTSGNVADTQYF
. | TRBJ2-1 | 14 | TRBV20-1 | many | TGCAGTGCTAGAGCGGGGCGAACACGTAATGAGCAGTTCTTC | CSARAGRTRNEQFF
TRBD2 | TRBJ2-3 | 16 | TRBV4-1 | many | TGCGCCAGCAGCCAAGAAGGAATAGCGGGACGGAATACGCAGTATTTT | CASSQEGIAGRNTQYF
TRBD2 | TRBJ2-1 | 14 | TRBV30 | few | TGTGCCTGGAGGGGACTAGCGGGAGGGGATGAGCAGTTCTTC | CAWRGLAGGDEQFF
TRBD2 | TRBJ2-1 | 13 | TRBV29-1 | . | TGCAGCGTTGTACTAGCGGACTACAATGAGCAGTTCTTC | CSVVLADYNEQFF
. | TRBJ2-3 | 15 | TRBV5-1 | . | TGCGCCAGCAGCTTGGTAGAGCGAGGCACAGATACGCAGTATTTT | CASSLVERGTDTQYF
. | TRBJ1-4 | 15 | TRBV11-2 | many | TGTGCCAGCAGCTCAACCGGGACAAAGAATGAAAAACTGTTTTTT | CASSSTGTKNEKLFF
TRBD1 | TRBJ1-4 | 15 | TRBV20-1 | few | TGCAGTGCTAGAGATGACAGGGTGCCTAATGAAAAACTGTTTTTT | CSARDDRVPNEKLFF
TRBD2 | TRBJ2-7 | 15 | TRBV6-1 | few | TGTGCCAGCAGGACAGAGCGGGGAGGCTCCTACGAGCAGTACTTC | CASRTERGGSYEQYF
TRBD2 | TRBJ2-5 | 16 | TRBV27 | . | TGTGCCAGCAGTTTAGGGAGGGCGGGAGTGCGCGAGACCCAGTACTTC | CASSLGRAGVRETQYF
. | TRBJ1-1 | 14 | TRBV20-1 | many | TGCAGTGCTAGGATAGGGGCACTGAACACTGAAGCTTTCTTT | CSARIGALNTEAFF
. | TRBJ1-2 | 15 | TRBV5-1 | many | TGCGCCAGCAGCCAGGACGGCCTTTTTAACTATGGCTACACCTTC | CASSQDGLFNYGYTF
. | TRBJ1-5 | 13 | TRBV20-1 | . | TGCAGTGCTGGACAGTATAGCAATCAGCCCCAGCATTTT | CSAGQYSNQPQHF
. | TRBJ2-3 | 15 | TRBV12-3/TRBV12-4 | . | TGTGCCAGCAGGGAAACCGGGACCCTTGAAGATACGCAGTATTTT | CASRETGTLEDTQYF
TRBD2 | TRBJ2-7 | 18 | TRBV5-1 | . | TGCGCCAGCACCTCAAACGGACTAGCGGGAGGTTTGTCCTACGAGCAGTACTTC | CASTSNGLAGGLSYEQYF
TRBD2 | TRBJ2-1 | 16 | TRBV20-1 | few | TGCAGTGCTACGGGGACTAGCGGGATGGTCACGGATGAGCAGTTCTTC | CSATGTSGMVTDEQFF
. | TRBJ1-2 | 13 | TRBV5-1 | many | TGCGCCAGTGGGGCCGACGGAAACTATGGCTACACCTTC | CASGADGNYGYTF
TRBD2 | TRBJ2-7 | 20 | TRBV12-3/TRBV12-4 | many | TGTGCCAGCAGTTCAATACTCGTTTGGACTAGCGGGAGTAACCCCCTCGAGCAGTACTTC | CASSSILVWTSGSNPLEQYF
. | TRBJ2-3 | 15 | TRBV20-1 | many | TGCAGTGCTAGAGATAGTAGACACAACACAGATACGCAGTATTTT | CSARDSRHNTDTQYF
. | TRBJ1-5 | 16 | TRBV7-8 | few | TGTGCCAGCAGGCCCAGTCTCGGGGATTGGAATCAGCCCCAGCATTTT | CASRPSLGDWNQPQHF